The next 21 T cell receptor beta chains were all read from a single sample in a study of graft-versus-host responses after intestinal transplantation. Libraries were prepared by immunoSEQ multiplex PCR; TCRdb keeps only in-frame clonotypes and omits some of them. Altogether about 120,000 clones are present, roughly 95% being singletons, with the ten largest covering more than 2.5%. Antigens for these TCRs are unknown. The specimen was unstimulated CD8+ T cells sorted from spleen or lymph node cells, collected before intestinal transplant. These receptors were obtained from a human donor who received an intestinal transplant.

J is TRBJ2-2 and V is TRBV30, with no clear D. This CDR3 comprises 14 residues. The V and J ends lost 4 bases and 0 bases respectively, with 9 bases between them. From germline, CDR1 is GTSNPN and CDR2 SVGIG (reference sequence). The CDR3 region has the DNA TGTGCCTGGACCAGGACGGCGAACACCGGGGAGCTGTTTTTT. Protein product: CAWTRTANTGELFF.

This chain uses TRBV7-2 with TRBJ2-1; D is possibly TRBD2 (6 bases). The V gene's germline CDR1 is SGHTA and CDR2 FQGNSA. Trimming pared 7 bases from V and 6 bases from J, leaving 22 bases between. This CDR3 has 16 amino acids. The CDR3 spells CASTLGGGVSLNEQFF. For the CDR3, the DNA is TGTGCCAGCACCCTCGGGGGTGGGGTTTCCCTCAATGAGCAGTTCTTC.

This chain connects TRBV27 to TRBJ1-1; D not resolved. The CDR3 sequence is 15 residues long. V shed 5 bases and J shed 7 bases, with 20 bases lying between them. The germline gives CDR1 MNHEY, CDR2 SMNVEV (reference sequence). Here the CDR3 DNA reads TGTGCCAGCAGTCCCCAGCCGTCCCTAAGAGATGAAGCTTTCTTT. This sequence encodes CASSPQPSLRDEAFF.

This clone was seen a handful of times. The V call is TRBV5-1, the J call TRBJ2-6; D is unresolved. V dropped 7 bases and J dropped 1 base, with 9 bases sitting between them. The CDR3 has 14 residues. Germline assignment: CDR1 SGHRS and CDR2 YFSETQ. The CDR3 protein is CASYVGSGANVLTF. CDR3 nucleotide sequence: TGCGCCAGCTACGTGGGGTCTGGGGCCAACGTCCTGACTTTC.

V usage is TRBV28 and J usage is TRBJ1-5; 7 nucleotides align to TRBD1. The CDR3 has 14 amino acids. V shed 6 bases, J shed 5 bases, and the junction held 7 bases outside the gene matches. Germline CDR1 is MDHEN and CDR2 is SYDVKM. The CDR3 DNA reads as TGTGCCAGCAGGCAGACAGGGAATCATCAGCCCCAGCATTTT. Residues: CASRQTGNHQPQHF.

This sequence joins TRBV19 and TRBJ2-3; 7 nucleotides line up with TRBD2. Germline trimming cut 6 bases from V and 4 bases from J; bases unmatched to any gene: 7. Germline loops: CDR1 LNHDA, CDR2 SQIVND (reference sequence). This CDR3 has 14 residues. Here the CDR3 reads CASSQTAGADTQYF. The DNA for the CDR3 is TGTGCCAGTAGCCAGACGGCGGGGGCAGATACGCAGTATTTT.

The chain links TRBV9 to TRBJ1-3; a possible D gene is TRBD1 (5 bases). The V gene lost 2 bases and the J gene lost 0 bases, with 24 bases spanning the gap. The CDR3 consists of 20 residues. CDR1 is SGDLS and CDR2 is YYNGEE in the germline V gene. The CDR3 DNA is TGTGCCAGCAGCGTCGATCGTCTCCGGAAACAGGTTAGCTCTGGAAACACCATATATTTT. Protein sequence: CASSVDRLRKQVSSGNTIYF. Full variable domain (remainder filled in from reference TRBV9 and TRBJ1-3): DSGVTQTPKHLITATGQRVTLRCSPRSGDLSVYWYQQSLDQGLQFLIQYYNGEERAKGNILERFSAQQFPDLHSELNLSSLELGDSALYFCASSVDRLRKQVSSGNTIYFGEGSWLTVV.

In this sample, this clone turned up a few times. The V call is TRBV6-6, the J call TRBJ1-3; D remains unclear. From germline, CDR1 is MNHNY and CDR2 SVGAGI (reference sequence). This CDR3 is built from 14 residues. Between the trimmed V and J ends, which lost 6 bases and 4 bases, there was a span of 13 bases. CDR3 in amino acids: CASRGGRSGNTIYF. The CDR3 region has the DNA TGTGCCAGCAGGGGAGGGAGGTCCGGAAACACCATATATTTT.

The V call is TRBV7-8, the J call TRBJ2-3; D may be TRBD1 or TRBD2 (5 bases each). V lost 4 bases and J 3 bases, leaving 14 bases between the germline ends. Germline CDR1 and CDR2: SGHVS and FQNEAQ. The CDR3 is made up of 15 amino acids. The CDR3 reads CASSSGTVGTDTQYF. For the CDR3, the DNA is TGTGCCAGCAGCTCCGGGACGGTAGGGACAGATACGCAGTATTTT. Looking up the rest from reference TRBV7-8 and TRBJ2-3 gives the full variable domain: GAGVSQSPRYKVAKRGQDVALRCDPISGHVSLFWYQQALGQGPEFLTYFQNEAQLDKSGLPSDRFFAERPEGSVSTLKIQRTQQEDSAVYLCASSSGTVGTDTQYFGPGTRLTVL.

The V and J genes are TRBV4-3 and TRBJ2-7, with 11 bases that match TRBD2. Losses at the gene ends were 3 bases for V and 3 bases for J; bases not matched to a gene: 1. Germline CDR1 LGHNA, CDR2 YSLEER. CDR3 length: 14 amino acids. CDR3 protein: CASSQGTSGYEQYF. For the CDR3, the DNA is TGCGCCAGCAGCCAGGGGACTAGCGGCTACGAGCAGTACTTC.

V and J are TRBV15 and TRBJ2-3; TRBD2 agrees at 7 bases. The CDR3 length is 15 residues. Germline lookup yields CDR1 LNHNV and CDR2 YYDKDF (reference sequence). The junction had 4 bases not matched to a gene; V was cut back by 1 base and J by 3 bases. Written as DNA, the CDR3 is TGTGCCACCAGCAGAGGAGGCGGGAGTACAGATACGCAGTATTTT. Encoded protein: CATSRGGGSTDTQYF.

The genes are TRBV19 and TRBJ2-1; perhaps TRBD2 as D (5 bases). V was pared by 6 bases and J by 4 bases, with 10 bases between. The germline V gene has CDR1 LNHDA and CDR2 SQIVND (reference sequence). The CDR3 is 13 residues long. CDR3 sequence: CASRKGGYNEQFF. In DNA form, the CDR3 reads TGTGCCAGTAGGAAGGGCGGGTACAATGAGCAGTTCTTC.

This chain links TRBV19 with TRBJ1-2, with D possibly matching TRBD1 (6 bases). CDR1 is LNHDA, CDR2 SQIVND, per germline (reference sequence). The CDR3 totals 15 residues. Trimming removed 5 bases at V and 4 bases at J, with 17 bases between. The CDR3 sequence: CASSLQGSFGYGYTF. CDR3 DNA: TGTGCCAGTAGTCTGCAGGGGAGCTTTGGCTATGGCTACACCTTC.

This clone was found once. The gene calls are TRBV2 and TRBJ2-1, with a possible D match to TRBD1 (6 bases). The V gene's germline CDR1 is SNHLY and CDR2 FYNNEI. CDR3 size: 15 residues. Trimming stripped 2 bases from V and 8 bases from J, with 16 bases between. The DNA of the CDR3 is TGTGCCAGCAGTGAAACTCCAGGGGCCAGCGATGAGCAGTTCTTC. The encoded protein is CASSETPGASDEQFF. Together with reference TRBV2 and TRBJ2-1, the CDR3 gives the full variable domain: EPEVTQTPSHQVTQMGQEVILRCVPISNHLYFYWYRQILGQKVEFLVSFYNNEISEKSEIFDDQFSVERPDGSNFTLKIRSTKLEDSAMYFCASSETPGASDEQFFGPGTRLTVL.

The chain uses TRBV5-1 and TRBJ2-7; either TRBD1 or TRBD2 may supply D (5 bases each). Trimming pared 1 base from V and 3 bases from J, leaving 11 bases between. The CDR3 has 14 amino acids. Germline V gene lookup returns CDR1 SGHRS and CDR2 YFSETQ. The CDR3 sequence is CASSLWDGFYEQYF. In DNA, the CDR3 is TGCGCCAGCAGCTTGTGGGACGGATTCTACGAGCAGTACTTC.

The chain couples TRBV14 to TRBJ2-7; D gene uncertain. The CDR3 is 15 residues long. The V gene lost 0 bases and the J gene lost 6 bases, with 15 bases spanning the gap. CDR1 is SGHDN and CDR2 is FVKESK in the germline V gene. The CDR3 here is CASSQEGRFLGEQYF. CDR3 in DNA: TGTGCCAGCAGCCAAGAAGGTCGATTCCTTGGCGAGCAGTACTTC.

The rearrangement uses TRBV5-6 and TRBJ2-1; 12 nucleotides agree with TRBD2. The CDR3 runs to 16 residues. Looked up from germline, CDR1 is SGHDT and CDR2 is YYEEEE. J lost 7 bases, V lost 4 bases, and 9 bases had no gene match. The CDR3 protein is CASSGRLAGVRNEQFF. CDR3 DNA: TGTGCCAGCAGCGGGAGACTAGCGGGAGTGCGAAATGAGCAGTTCTTC.

This clone was seen just once. CDR3 region: CAWSAGQGGEQYF. The DNA for the CDR3 is TGTGCCTGGAGTGCAGGACAGGGAGGCGAGCAGTACTTC. The genes are TRBV30 and TRBJ2-7; 8 nucleotides line up with TRBD1. The length of the CDR3 is 13 residues. Germline CDR1 GTSNPN, CDR2 SVGIG (reference sequence). The V gene end was trimmed by 1 base and the J gene end by 6 bases; junction bases not matched to a gene: 5.

The chain combines TRBV25-1 with TRBJ1-3; D gene uncertain. Trimming stripped 3 bases from V and 4 bases from J, with 13 bases between. The CDR3 has 15 residues. From germline, CDR1 is MGHDK and CDR2 SYGVNS. CDR3 loop: CASSDAVGYGNTIYF. CDR3 in DNA: TGTGCCAGCAGTGATGCCGTAGGGTACGGAAACACCATATATTTT. The variable domain in full, completed from reference TRBV25-1 and TRBJ1-3, reads EADIYQTPRYLVIGTGKKITLECSQTMGHDKMYWYQQDPGMELHLIHYSYGVNSTEKGDLSSESTVSRIRTEHFPLTLESARPSHTSQYLCASSDAVGYGNTIYFGEGSWLTVV.

The chain combines TRBV2 with TRBJ2-7; D perhaps matches TRBD1 (6 bases). V dropped 2 bases and J dropped 6 bases, with 14 bases sitting between them. Germline V gene data show CDR1 as SNHLY and CDR2 as FYNNEI. CDR3 length equals 14 residues. The CDR3 here is CASSEWAGDREQYF. As DNA, the CDR3 is TGTGCCAGCAGTGAATGGGCAGGGGACCGCGAGCAGTACTTC.

This clone appeared a single time. V gene TRBV10-3 combines with J gene TRBJ2-1; the match to TRBD2 covers 11 bases. This CDR3 has 18 amino acids. The ends lost 6 bases at V and 0 bases at J; junction bases unmatched: 10. Germline V lookup: CDR1 ENHRY, CDR2 SYGVKD. In DNA, the CDR3 is TGTGCCATCAGCAGCTCTTCTAGCGGGAGGCCCTCCTACAATGAGCAGTTCTTC. Encoded protein: CAISSSSSGRPSYNEQFF.